This entry lists 19 T cell receptor beta chains sequenced from one sample in a study of molecular identifiers for immune sequencing clone quantification. One entry per CDR3 protein, called by TCRdb with MiXCR from the PCR reads. The sample has 400,000 to 600,000 distinct CDR3 sequences; around 23% are singletons. The material sequenced was naive CD8+ T cells from blood, with Jurkat cell RNA spiked in. Subset given: FACS-sorted CD8+CD4-CCR7+CD45RA+ naive T cells. All receptors derive from a human donor in good health. Some libraries in this study had Jurkat cell RNA spiked in.

The chain carries TRBV2 and TRBJ2-7; the match to TRBD2 covers 12 bases. Trimming at V came to 7 bases and at J to 0 bases, leaving 4 bases not matched to a gene. Germline CDR1 is SNHLY and CDR2 is FYNNEI. CDR3 length: 15 amino acids. The CDR3 reads CASTGTSGLSYEQYF. Here the CDR3 DNA reads TGTGCCAGCACAGGGACTAGCGGGCTCTCCTACGAGCAGTACTTC.

This clonotype was counted at least ten times. The rearrangement uses TRBV6-5 and TRBJ2-6, with 11 bases fitting TRBD1. Trimming removed 2 bases from V and 3 bases from J; junction bases left unmatched: 3. Germline V gives CDR1 MNHEY, CDR2 SVGAGI. This CDR3 comprises 17 residues. CDR3 in amino acids: CASSYGTGGGGANVLTF. Written as DNA, the CDR3 is TGTGCCAGCAGTTACGGGACAGGGGGTGGTGGGGCCAACGTCCTGACTTTC.

The table lists this clonotype with a few counts. V and J are TRBV7-9 and TRBJ1-4; a weak D match, TRBD1 (5 bases). The V gene lost 6 bases and the J gene lost 5 bases, with 16 bases spanning the gap. Germline values: CDR1 SEHNR, CDR2 FQNEAQ (reference sequence). The CDR3 totals 15 residues. The CDR3 sequence: CASSPPPGLNEKLFF. In DNA, the CDR3 is TGTGCCAGCAGTCCCCCACCGGGGCTGAATGAAAAACTGTTTTTT.

This clonotype has ten or more counts. This chain joins TRBV7-2 and TRBJ2-7; no clear D gene. CDR1 is SGHTA and CDR2 is FQGNSA in the germline V gene. Between the trimmed V and J ends, which lost 3 bases and 4 bases, there was a span of 13 bases. CDR3 size: 14 residues. CDR3 loop: CASSFGLREYEQYF. CDR3 in DNA: TGTGCCAGCAGCTTCGGTCTGCGTGAGTACGAGCAGTACTTC.

The chain links TRBV11-2 to TRBJ2-7, with TRBD2 identical over 7 bases. CDR3 length equals 14 residues. Germline CDR1 is SGHAT and CDR2 is FQNNGV. Germline trimming cut 4 bases from V and 2 bases from J; bases unmatched to any gene: 5. The CDR3 sequence: CASSSSGGTYEQYF. Written as DNA, the CDR3 is TGTGCCAGCAGCTCTAGCGGAGGTACCTACGAGCAGTACTTC.

In DNA, the CDR3 is TGTGCCAGCAGTTTCGACTCGGGACTAGCGGGGGGGAATGAGCAGTTCTTC. It specifies CASSFDSGLAGGNEQFF. The rearrangement uses TRBV12-3 or TRBV12-4 and TRBJ2-1; 16 positions match TRBD2. The CDR3 contains 17 residues. V lost 3 bases and J lost 7; bases outside the gene matches: 6.

This clonotype came up a few times. The chain recombines TRBV7-8 with TRBJ2-1; 9 bases are shared with TRBD1. The CDR3 spans 16 residues. Unmatched junction bases numbered 6, after V lost 5 bases and J lost 1 base. Germline CDR1 is SGHVS and CDR2 is FQNEAQ. CDR3 nucleotide sequence: TGTGCCAGCAGCCCACAGGGGGCTAGTTCCTACAATGAGCAGTTCTTC. Its protein product is CASSPQGASSYNEQFF.

This clonotype was seen repeatedly, ten times or more. The genes are TRBV12-3 or TRBV12-4 and TRBJ1-2; possibly TRBD1 for D (5 bases). Trimming took 2 bases from V and 2 from J, leaving 15 bases between them. The CDR3 is 16 amino acids. CDR3 loop: CASSLFRVGVNYGYTF. The CDR3, as DNA: TGTGCCAGCAGTTTATTCAGGGTTGGAGTCAACTATGGCTACACCTTC.

The genes are TRBV4-1 and TRBJ2-7; D not certain. V was shortened by 4 bases and J by 0 bases, with 13 bases between the two germline ends. The CDR3 sequence is 15 residues long. CDR1 is MGHRA, CDR2 YSYEKL, per germline. As DNA, the CDR3 is TGCGCCAGCAGCCTACAGTCCCGAAGCTCCTACGAGCAGTACTTC. Translated: CASSLQSRSSYEQYF.

This clonotype was detected a few times. The J gene is TRBJ2-7, the V gene TRBV13; D is unresolved. Germline CDR1 and CDR2: PRHDT and FYEKMQ (reference sequence). The V gene lost 0 bases and the J gene lost 1 base, with 16 bases spanning the gap. The CDR3 has 17 residues. CDR3 coding DNA: TGTGCCAGCAGCTTAGGAGAAACCTCGGCGGATTCCTACGAGCAGTACTTC. Its translation: CASSLGETSADSYEQYF.

On this clonotype itself: A junction boundary mismatches the germline segment, possibly from a read error. CDR3 nucleotide sequence: TGCCCCAGCAGCCCGGGGGGGGGCCCAAACCCATACGAGCAGTACTTC. Its protein is CPSSPGGGPNPYEQYF. The chain uses TRBV5-1 and TRBJ2-7; 8 bases map to TRBD2. This CDR3 has 16 residues. Per germline, CDR1 SGHRS and CDR2 YFSETQ.

This clonotype was seen just once. A junction end diverges from the germline sequence, so it may reflect a read error. The CDR3 protein is CASSQAEKESQYF. Written as DNA, the CDR3 is TGTGCCAGCAGCCAAGCGGAGAAAGAGTCCCAGTACTTC. The chain is built from TRBV7-9 and TRBJ2-5; maybe TRBD2 (5 bases). This CDR3 comprises 13 residues. Germline lookup yields CDR1 SEHNR and CDR2 FQNEAQ (reference sequence).

This clonotype turned up a few times. V is TRBV10-3 and J is TRBJ2-7, with TRBD2 matching over 9 bases. The germline V gene has CDR1 ENHRY and CDR2 SYGVKD. This CDR3 has 15 residues. V gave up 0 bases and J gave up 4 bases; unmatched junction bases: 4. CDR3 in amino acids: CAISESLSGSYEQYF. DNA for the CDR3: TGTGCCATCAGTGAGTCCCTTAGCGGGAGTTACGAGCAGTACTTC.

In the case of this clonotype: A read error is possible here, since a much larger clone lies one base away. V gene TRBV14 combines with J gene TRBJ2-7; D is ambiguous. Germline V CDR1 and CDR2: SGHDN, FVKESK. V was cut by 5 bases and J by 3 bases, with 14 bases left in between. The CDR3 is made up of 14 amino acids. The CDR3 sequence: CASSYSDGYYEQYF. The CDR3 DNA sequence: TGTGCCAGCAGCTACTCGGACGGATACTACGAGCAGTACTTC.

A few counts support this clonotype. The gene calls are TRBV5-6 and TRBJ1-2, with D possibly TRBD1 on 5 matching bases. Germline values: CDR1 SGHDT, CDR2 YYEEEE. This CDR3 has 15 residues. Trimming pared 2 bases from V and 2 bases from J, leaving 13 bases between. CDR3 coding DNA: TGTGCCAGCAGCTTAAAAATCCGGGACAACTATGGCTACACCTTC. Its translation is CASSLKIRDNYGYTF. The whole variable domain, filled in from reference TRBV5-6 and TRBJ1-2, reads DAGVTQSPTHLIKTRGQQVTLRCSPKSGHDTVSWYQQALGQGPQFIFQYYEEEERQRGNFPDRFSGHQFPNYSSELNVNALLLGDSALYLCASSLKIRDNYGYTFGSGTRLTVV.

This clonotype was observed many times. This rearrangement joins TRBV7-9 to TRBJ2-1, with TRBD2 matching 10 bases. Germline CDR1 is SEHNR and CDR2 is FQNEAQ (reference sequence). The CDR3 is 17 amino acids. J lost 1 base, V lost 6 bases, and 9 bases had no gene match. CDR3 sequence reads: CASSVGLAESSYNEQFF. The CDR3 region has the DNA TGTGCCAGCAGTGTTGGACTAGCGGAGTCTTCCTACAATGAGCAGTTCTTC.

This clonotype was picked up many times. The chain links TRBV24-1 to TRBJ2-1; 7 bases are shared with TRBD2. Germline V gene data show CDR1 as KGHDR and CDR2 as SFDVKD. This CDR3 spans 14 amino acids. After removal of 6 bases from V and 6 bases from J, the junction contained 7 bases not matched to a gene. CDR3 DNA sequence: TGTGCCACCAGTCTGGCGGGAGTTTCCAATGAGCAGTTCTTC. Residues: CATSLAGVSNEQFF.

V and J are TRBV6-2 or TRBV6-3 and TRBJ2-7; 11 nucleotides align to TRBD1. CDR1 and CDR2 (germline): MNHEY, SVGEGT. This CDR3 is built from 16 residues. Unmatched junction bases numbered 11, after V lost 7 bases and J lost 3 bases. The DNA for the CDR3 is TGTGCCAGCACCGACCACCTTGGGACAGGGGGCTACGAGCAGTACTTC. Protein sequence: CASTDHLGTGGYEQYF.

This clonotype was seen ten or more times. The chain has TRBV13 and TRBJ1-1; D call uncertain. This CDR3 has 14 amino acids. The germline V and J ends were trimmed by 5 bases and 6 bases, with 16 bases remaining between them. Germline V gives CDR1 PRHDT, CDR2 FYEKMQ (reference sequence). The CDR3 bases are TGTGCCAGCAGCCCTCACCTTGCGCTCGCTGAAGCTTTCTTT. It is translated as CASSPHLALAEAFF.